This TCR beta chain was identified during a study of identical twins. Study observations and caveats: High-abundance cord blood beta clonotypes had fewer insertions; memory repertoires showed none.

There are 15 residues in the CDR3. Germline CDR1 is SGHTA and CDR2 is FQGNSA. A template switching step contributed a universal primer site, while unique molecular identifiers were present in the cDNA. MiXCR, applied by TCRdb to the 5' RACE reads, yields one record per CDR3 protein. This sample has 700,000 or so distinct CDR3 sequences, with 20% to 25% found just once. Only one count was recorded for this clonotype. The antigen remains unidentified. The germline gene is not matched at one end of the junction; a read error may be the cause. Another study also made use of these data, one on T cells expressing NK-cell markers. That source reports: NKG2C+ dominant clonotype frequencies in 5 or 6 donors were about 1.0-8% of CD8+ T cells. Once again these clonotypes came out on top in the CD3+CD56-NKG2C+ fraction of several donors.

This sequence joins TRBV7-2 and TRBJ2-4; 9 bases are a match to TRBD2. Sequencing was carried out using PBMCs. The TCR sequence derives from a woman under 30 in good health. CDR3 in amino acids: CASSLSSSGILLSDF. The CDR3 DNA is TGTGCCAGCAGCTTATCGTCTAGCGGGATTTTGTTGTCGGACTTC.